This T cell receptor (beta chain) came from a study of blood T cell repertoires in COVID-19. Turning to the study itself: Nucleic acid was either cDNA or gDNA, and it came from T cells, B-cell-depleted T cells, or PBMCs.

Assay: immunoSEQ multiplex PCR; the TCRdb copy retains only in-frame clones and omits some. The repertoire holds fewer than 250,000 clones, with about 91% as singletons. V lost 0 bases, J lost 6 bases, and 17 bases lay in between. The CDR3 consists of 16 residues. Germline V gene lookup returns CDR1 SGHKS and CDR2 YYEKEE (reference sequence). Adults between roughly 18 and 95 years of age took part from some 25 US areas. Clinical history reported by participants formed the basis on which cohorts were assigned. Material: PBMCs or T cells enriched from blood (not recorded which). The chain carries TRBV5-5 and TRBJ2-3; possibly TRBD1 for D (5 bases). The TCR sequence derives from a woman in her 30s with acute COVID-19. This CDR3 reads CASSLARRQGRDTQYF. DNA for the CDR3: TGTGCCAGCAGCTTGGCCCGCAGGCAGGGAAGGGATACGCAGTATTTT.